These 31 T cell receptor beta chains were sequenced from one sample in a study of T cells in women clearing cervical HPV infection. TCRdb's table, derived via immunoSEQ multiplex PCR, lists solely in-frame clones and lacks some. This table holds around 39,000 clones. The sequencing input was blood buffy coat. These receptors came from a woman between 18 and 69 years old with a cervical HPV16 infection that either progressed to CIN3+ or cleared (not recorded which).

Regarding this clone: The CDR3 extends 3 residues past the end of the read, so its final part is completed from the germline J gene. V gene TRBV7-9 combines with J gene TRBJ2-4, with D perhaps TRBD2 (5 bases). In germline, CDR1 is SEHNR, CDR2 FQNEAQ (reference sequence). The CDR3 runs 13 residues. CDR3 protein: CASTTAGLDGQYF. CDR3 bases read: TGTGCCAGCACAACCGCTGGACTGGATGGT.

Concerning this clone: The read ends 3 residues before the CDR3 terminus; that terminus is restored from the germline J gene. The chain joins TRBV6-2 or TRBV6-3 to TRBJ2-7, with D perhaps matching TRBD2 (7 bases). The germline CDR1 and CDR2 sequences are MNHEY and SVGEGT. The CDR3 extends over 17 amino acids. V lost 5 bases to trimming and J lost 2 bases, with 22 bases between them. CDR3 bases read: TGTGCCAGCAGTCGGAGAACGGGGGGCCCAACCGCCTACGAG. It encodes CASSRRTGGPTAYE. The full CDR3 protein is CASSRRTGGPTAYEQYF.

Remarks on this clone: The CDR3 end is not reached by the read, which stops 3 residues before it; the germline J gene fills it in. The chain recombines TRBV7-2 with TRBJ1-6, with D possibly matching TRBD1 (5 bases). This CDR3 spans 13 amino acids. CDR1 and CDR2 (germline): SGHTA, FQGNSA. The sequenced part of the CDR3 DNA is TGTGCCAGCAGCTTGGACGGAAGAGGGGCC. Its protein is CASSLDGRGA. The whole CDR3 sequence reads CASSLDGRGALHF.

Worth noting for this clone: The sequenced fragment ends 3 residues before the CDR3 boundary, so the rest is inferred from the germline J gene. The chain carries TRBV19 and TRBJ1-2, with 7 bases identical to TRBD1. Germline CDR1 LNHDA, CDR2 SQIVND (reference sequence). The length of the CDR3 is 15 residues. CDR3 residues: CASRGIRQGGYDYTF. CDR3 bases read: TGTGCCAGTAGAGGTATCCGGCAGGGGGGCTACGAC.

On this clone: The CDR3 extends 3 residues past the end of the read, so its final part is completed from the germline J gene. V gene TRBV20-1 combines with J gene TRBJ1-4; a weak D match, TRBD1 (6 bases). The V and J ends lost 1 base and 5 bases respectively, with 17 bases between them. Germline CDR1 DFQATT, CDR2 SNEGSKA (reference sequence). CDR3 length: 16 amino acids. The CDR3 bases that were read are TGCAGTGCTAGAGCGGGTTTAGGACAGCAGAATGAAAAA. Amino acid sequence: CSARAGLGQQNEK. The entire CDR3 protein is CSARAGLGQQNEKLFF.

Of note for this clone: From the germline J gene comes the end of the CDR3, since the read stops 3 residues before it. The chain uses TRBV29-1 and TRBJ2-2; D tentatively reads TRBD1 or TRBD2 (5 bases each). V was shortened by 4 bases and J by 7 bases, with 16 bases between the two germline ends. CDR1 and CDR2 from the germline V gene are SQVTM and ANQGSEA. CDR3 length equals 14 residues. The chain's CDR3 is CSVGSEGRLGELFF. The DNA read from the CDR3 is TGCAGCGTTGGGAGCGAGGGGCGACTCGGGGAG.

Concerning this clone: With the read ending 3 residues before the CDR3 end, the germline J gene is used to fill in that end. The chain joins TRBV18 to TRBJ2-7; 9 bases fit TRBD1. Germline trimming cut 2 bases from V and 3 bases from J; bases unmatched to any gene: 11. In germline, CDR1 is KGHSH, CDR2 LQKENI. The CDR3 totals 17 residues. The CDR3 bases that were read are TGTGCCAGCTCACCATACGTCCCGGGACAGGGAGGCTACGAG. As protein: CASSPYVPGQGGYE. The whole CDR3 protein is CASSPYVPGQGGYEQYF. Full variable domain (rest looked up from reference TRBV18 and TRBJ2-7): NAGVMQNPRHLVRRRGQEARLRCSPMKGHSHVYWYRQLPEEGLKFMVYLQKENIIDESGMPKERFSAEFPKEGPSILRIQQVVRGDSAAYFCASSPYVPGQGGYEQYFGPGTRLTVT.

A word on this clone: The observed sequence ends 3 residues before the CDR3 terminus, with the missing tail filled in from the germline J gene. The V and J genes are TRBV4-2 and TRBJ2-7; D may be TRBD2 (7 bases). Germline CDR1 is LGHNA and CDR2 is YNFKEQ. V lost 0 bases and J lost 3, with 15 bases in between. The CDR3 length is 16 residues. This CDR3 is CASSQEGGGAFYEQYF. The CDR3 bases that were read are TGTGCCAGCAGCCAAGAGGGTGGGGGGGCGTTCTACGAG.

To note about this clone: The read ends 3 residues early relative to the CDR3; the germline J gene fills the gap. The chain has TRBV19 and TRBJ1-6; unclear D gene. Trimming took 5 bases from V and 0 from J, leaving 8 bases between them. Germline-derived CDR1 and CDR2 are LNHDA and SQIVND (reference sequence). The CDR3 totals 15 residues. The CDR3 is CASSPGHSYNSPLHF. The covered CDR3 bases are TGTGCCAGTAGTCCAGGCCACTCCTATAATTCACCC.

In the case of this clone: The read is 3 residues too short to cover the CDR3 end, so that end is filled in from the germline J gene. V is TRBV7-2 and J is TRBJ2-2; TRBD2 might be the D (5 bases). Deletions cut 2 bases from V and 5 bases from J, with 9 bases between. Germline V gene lookup returns CDR1 SGHTA and CDR2 FQGNSA. The CDR3 covers 14 residues. The CDR3 DNA, read in part, is TGTGCCAGCAGCTTAAACCGGGGAACCGGGGAG. Encoded protein: CASSLNRGTGE. The whole CDR3 sequence is CASSLNRGTGELFF.

As for this clone: The read terminates 3 residues ahead of where the CDR3 ends, so the germline J gene completes it. The chain uses TRBV12-3 or TRBV12-4 and TRBJ2-7; 12 positions match TRBD1. J lost 5 bases, V lost 6 bases, and 8 bases had no gene match. This CDR3 has 15 amino acids. The DNA read from the CDR3 is TGTGCCAGCAGCCCGGGACAGGGGGCAGGTCACGAG. Translated, it gives CASSPGQGAGHE. The whole CDR3 protein reads CASSPGQGAGHEQYF.

On this clone itself: The read is 3 residues too short to cover the CDR3 end, so that end is filled in from the germline J gene. Other DNA sequences in this specimen translate into the identical CDR3. The chain couples TRBV18 to TRBJ2-7; D is possibly TRBD1 (6 bases). Germline lookup yields CDR1 KGHSH and CDR2 LQKENI. Trimming removed 2 bases at V and 5 bases at J, with 10 bases between. This CDR3 comprises 13 residues. The covered CDR3 bases are TGTGCCAGCTCACCAGGTGGACAGAACGAG. Encoded protein: CASSPGGQNE. The entire CDR3 reads CASSPGGQNEQYF.

In regard to this clone: The read ends 3 residues shy of where the CDR3 ends; the end is completed using the germline J gene. The V gene is TRBV4-2, the J gene TRBJ1-2; the match to TRBD1 covers 10 bases. Germline V gene sequence: CDR1 LGHNA, CDR2 YNFKEQ. The CDR3 contains 16 residues. The ends lost 3 bases at V and 2 bases at J; junction bases unmatched: 6. Here the CDR3 reads CASSQAGTGVNYGYTF. The CDR3 bases that were read are TGTGCCAGCAGCCAGGCCGGGACAGGGGTGAACTATGGC.

As to this clone: The read is 3 residues too short to cover the CDR3 end, so that end is filled in from the germline J gene. This chain uses TRBV18 with TRBJ2-1; D is perhaps TRBD1 (5 bases). This CDR3 contains 15 residues. Germline values: CDR1 KGHSH, CDR2 LQKENI. Deletions cut 4 bases from V and 7 bases from J, with 17 bases between. CDR3 in amino acids: CASSRTVGRINEQFF. CDR3 DNA (partial): TGTGCCAGCTCACGTACAGTGGGGCGGATAAATGAG.

Remarks on this clone: The read ends 3 residues shy of where the CDR3 ends; the end is completed using the germline J gene. This sequence joins TRBV28 and TRBJ2-2, with D perhaps matching TRBD1 (6 bases). Trimming removed 3 bases from V and 5 bases from J, with 16 bases in between. Per the germline V gene, CDR1 is MDHEN and CDR2 is SYDVKM. The CDR3 has 16 amino acids. The sequenced CDR3 bases are TGTGCCAGCAGTTTCTCGGTAGGGGGTAGGACCGGGGAG. Translation: CASSFSVGGRTGE. The whole CDR3 is CASSFSVGGRTGELFF.

A word on this clone: Read coverage stops 3 residues before the CDR3 terminus; the germline J gene supplies the remainder. The chain joins TRBV7-2 to TRBJ1-1; D uncertain. CDR1 and CDR2 from the germline V gene are SGHTA and FQGNSA. The CDR3 spans 11 residues. The CDR3 reads CASSLPPGAFF. The DNA read from the CDR3 is TGTGCCAGCAGCCTCCCTCCGGGG.

Of note for this clone: The CDR3 end is not reached by the read, which stops 3 residues before it; the germline J gene fills it in. The chain employs TRBV12-5 and TRBJ1-5, with D perhaps matching TRBD1 (5 bases). The germline V gene encodes CDR1 LGHNT and CDR2 FRNRAP. The length of the CDR3 is 11 residues. CDR3 DNA (partial): TGTGCTAGTGGTCCGCGGGGCCCC. Amino acid sequence: CASGPRGP. The CDR3 in full is CASGPRGPQHF. Complete variable domain (other parts from reference TRBV12-5 and TRBJ1-5): DARVTQTPRHKVTEMGQEVTMRCQPILGHNTVFWYRQTMMQGLELLAYFRNRAPLDDSGMPKDRFSAEMPDATLATLKIQPSEPRDSAVYFCASGPRGPQHFGDGTRLSIL.

Points on this clone: The CDR3 end is not reached by the read, which stops 3 residues before it; the germline J gene fills it in. This chain uses TRBV5-1 with TRBJ2-3; TRBD2 matches 10 bases. Per germline, CDR1 SGHRS and CDR2 YFSETQ. The J segment lost 1 base and the V segment lost 4 bases, leaving 6 bases of the junction unmatched. This CDR3 comprises 16 residues. The CDR3 bases that were read are TGCGCCAGCAGCGTGACCCTAGCGGGAGGCACAGATACG. It specifies CASSVTLAGGTDT. The full CDR3 protein reads CASSVTLAGGTDTQYF.

Incomplete CDR3 DNA: TGTGCCAGCAGCCCCGCGACTAGCGGGAGGAGATCCTACGAG. Its translation: CASSPATSGRRSYE. The complete CDR3 sequence is CASSPATSGRRSYEQYF. V gene TRBV12-3 or TRBV12-4 combines with J gene TRBJ2-7; 13 bases line up with TRBD2. The observed sequence ends 3 residues before the CDR3 terminus, with the missing tail filled in from the germline J gene. The CDR3 covers 17 residues. Trimming took 6 bases from V and 1 from J; bases not matched to a gene: 9.

A note on this clone: The CDR3 end falls 3 residues outside the read, so it is completed with the germline J gene. This chain links TRBV20-1 with TRBJ2-7; D is undetermined. The CDR3 has 13 amino acids. Between the trimmed V and J ends, which lost 1 base and 6 bases, there was a span of 13 bases. Per the germline V gene, CDR1 is DFQATT and CDR2 is SNEGSKA (reference sequence). The CDR3 is CSARGPLDSEQYF. The sequenced part of the CDR3 DNA is TGCAGTGCTAGAGGACCCCTAGATTCCGAG.

In the case of this clone: Read sequence stops 3 residues before the CDR3 end, and the germline J gene provides the missing end. V usage is TRBV4-1 and J usage is TRBJ2-7; D is possibly TRBD2 (5 bases). Germline V CDR1 and CDR2: MGHRA, YSYEKL. Trimming removed 2 bases from V and 5 bases from J, with 16 bases in between. This CDR3 is 15 amino acids long. The CDR3 sequence is CASSQSEAEGNEQYF. CDR3 DNA (partial): TGCGCCAGCAGCCAATCTGAAGCGGAAGGCAACGAG.

The CDR3 spells CASSAGQGGEKLFF. The CDR3 DNA, read in part, is TGTGCCAGCAGCGCGGGACAGGGTGGTGAAAAA. The chain has TRBV9 and TRBJ1-4; TRBD1 agrees at 9 bases. With the read ending 3 residues before the CDR3 end, the germline J gene is used to fill in that end. The germline gives CDR1 SGDLS, CDR2 YYNGEE. V lost 3 bases to trimming and J lost 7 bases; unmatched junction nucleotides: 4. The CDR3 is 14 residues long. The full variable domain, completed using reference TRBV9 and TRBJ1-4, is DSGVTQTPKHLITATGQRVTLRCSPRSGDLSVYWYQQSLDQGLQFLIQYYNGEERAKGNILERFSAQQFPDLHSELNLSSLELGDSALYFCASSAGQGGEKLFFGSGTQLSVL.

Of note for this clone: The read terminates 3 residues ahead of where the CDR3 ends, so the germline J gene completes it. This sequence joins TRBV7-6 and TRBJ1-4; 8 bases align to TRBD1. The CDR3 is 15 amino acids. The V gene end was trimmed by 4 bases and the J gene end by 6 bases; junction bases not matched to a gene: 7. Germline-derived CDR1 and CDR2 are SGHVS and FNYEAQ. The sequenced part of the CDR3 DNA is TGTGCCAGCAGCTCGGGGACAGGACCATATGAAAAA. Amino acids: CASSSGTGPYEK. The whole CDR3 reads CASSSGTGPYEKLFF.

With respect to this clone: The missing CDR3 end, 3 residues past where the read stops, is filled in from the germline J gene. The V and J genes are TRBV14 and TRBJ1-1; perhaps TRBD1 as D (6 bases). The CDR3 sequence is 18 residues long. Trimming removed 0 bases from V and 0 bases from J, with 17 bases in between. Looked up from germline, CDR1 is SGHDN and CDR2 is FVKESK. The CDR3: CASSQDPGQTTMNTEAFF. The DNA read from the CDR3 is TGTGCCAGCAGCCAAGATCCCGGACAGACGACTATGAACACTGAA.

Remarks on this clone: Read data end 3 residues before the CDR3 end; the end is taken from the germline J gene. The chain uses TRBV9 and TRBJ2-1; D remains unclear. Per germline, CDR1 SGDLS and CDR2 YYNGEE. The V gene lost 4 bases and the J gene lost 6 bases, with 11 bases spanning the gap. This CDR3 has 13 residues. The DNA read from the CDR3 is TGTGCCAGCAGCCCTCAGGTTAGCAATGAG. As protein: CASSPQVSNE. The CDR3 reads in full as CASSPQVSNEQFF.

A note on this clone: The sequence runs out 3 residues before the end of the CDR3; the remainder is reconstructed from the germline J gene. The chain is built from TRBV7-6 and TRBJ1-2; no definite D call. CDR1 is SGHVS and CDR2 is FNYEAQ in the germline V gene. The CDR3 has 16 residues. This CDR3 reads CASSLEVGLSTDTYTF. The covered CDR3 bases are TGTGCCAGCAGCTTAGAGGTTGGCCTTTCCACAGATACC.

The CDR3 bases that were read are TGTGCCAGCACGGGTAATGAG. Amino acid sequence: CASTGNE. The full CDR3 protein is CASTGNEQFF. The chain couples TRBV2 to TRBJ2-1, with unresolved D. The read finishes 3 residues shy of the CDR3 end, and the germline J gene is used to complete it. CDR3 length: 10 residues. Germline lookup yields CDR1 SNHLY and CDR2 FYNNEI. V was shortened by 7 bases and J by 7 bases, with 5 bases between the two germline ends. Drawing the rest from reference TRBV2 and TRBJ2-1, the complete variable domain is EPEVTQTPSHQVTQMGQEVILRCVPISNHLYFYWYRQILGQKVEFLVSFYNNEISEKSEIFDDQFSVERPDGSNFTLKIRSTKLEDSAMYFCASTGNEQFFGPGTRLTVL.

Details on this clone: The CDR3 goes on 3 residues after the read ends, and that part is filled in from the germline J gene. The chain recombines TRBV18 with TRBJ1-1; D gene unclear. Looked up from germline, CDR1 is KGHSH and CDR2 is LQKENI. The CDR3 runs 16 residues. The DNA read from the CDR3 is TGTGCCAGCTCACCCCTTGGTACTAGCAGCCAAGAGACC. It codes for CASSPLGTSSQET. The CDR3 reads in full as CASSPLGTSSQETAFF.

With respect to this clone: Read data end 3 residues before the CDR3 end; the end is taken from the germline J gene. This chain uses TRBV5-1 with TRBJ1-1; 7 bases align to TRBD1. V lost 2 bases, J lost 5 bases, and 9 bases stayed unmatched. CDR1 is SGHRS, CDR2 YFSETQ, per germline. There are 15 residues in the CDR3. Partial CDR3 DNA: TGCGCCAGCAGCTTACAGGGGCCCGGTGGGACTGAA. Protein product: CASSLQGPGGTE. The entire CDR3 sequence reads CASSLQGPGGTEAFF.

With regard to this clone: The read halts 3 residues ahead of the CDR3 end, with the missing end drawn from the germline J gene. The genes are TRBV18 and TRBJ1-1; D is unresolved. V gave up 2 bases and J gave up 5 bases, with 15 bases separating them. Looked up from germline, CDR1 is KGHSH and CDR2 is LQKENI. The CDR3 loop spans 15 amino acids. CDR3 protein: CASSPEEAGRTEAFF. CDR3 DNA (partial): TGTGCCAGCTCACCAGAGGAGGCGGGCAGGACTGAA.

Notes on this clone: The read is 3 residues too short to cover the CDR3 end, so that end is filled in from the germline J gene. This chain links TRBV20-1 with TRBJ2-1; 7 nucleotides align to TRBD1. The germline V gene encodes CDR1 DFQATT and CDR2 SNEGSKA (reference sequence). The CDR3 has 14 amino acids. V dropped 6 bases and J dropped 5; count of bases not matched to a gene: 10. The covered CDR3 bases are TGCAGTGCCGTACGACAGGGTGGGAACAATGAG. Translation gives CSAVRQGGNNE. From start to end, the CDR3 is CSAVRQGGNNEQFF.